This entry concerns a single T cell receptor beta chain. Germline trimming cut 2 bases from V and 2 bases from J; bases unmatched to any gene: 3. There are 14 residues in the CDR3. Germline values: CDR1 SGDLS, CDR2 YYNGEE. The data were taken from a study of patients and donors after allogeneic stem cell transplantation. TCRdb fed the RT-PCR reads into MiXCR, producing one record per CDR3 protein. In the table there are roughly 940,000 distinct CDR3 sequences, roughly 18% of which are singletons. The TCR comes from a human donor who was either an allogeneic HSCT recipient or a stem cell or donor lymphocyte infusion donor (not recorded which). It is not recorded whose cells these are; they may come from a transplant donor. Sequenced: blood, either unsorted or a sorted T cell fraction (not recorded which). The gene calls are TRBV9 and TRBJ2-5; TRBD2 aligns across 7 bases. CDR3 loop: CASSVSGLQETQYF. CDR3 sequence (DNA): TGTGCCAGCAGCGTTAGCGGGCTTCAAGAGACCCAGTACTTC.